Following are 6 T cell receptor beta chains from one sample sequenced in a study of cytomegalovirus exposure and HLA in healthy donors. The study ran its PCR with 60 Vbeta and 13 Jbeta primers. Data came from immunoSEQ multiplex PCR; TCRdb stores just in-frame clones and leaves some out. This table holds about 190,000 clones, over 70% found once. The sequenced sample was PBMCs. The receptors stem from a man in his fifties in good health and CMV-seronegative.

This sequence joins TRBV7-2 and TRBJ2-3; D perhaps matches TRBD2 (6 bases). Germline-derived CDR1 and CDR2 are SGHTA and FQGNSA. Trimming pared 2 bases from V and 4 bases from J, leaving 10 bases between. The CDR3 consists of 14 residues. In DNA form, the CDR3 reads TGTGCCAGCAGCTTAATTACGGGGGCAGATACGCAGTATTTT. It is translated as CASSLITGADTQYF. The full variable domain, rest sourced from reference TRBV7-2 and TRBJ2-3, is GAGVSQSPSNKVTEKGKDVELRCDPISGHTALYWYRQSLGQGLEFLIYFQGNSAPDKSGLPSDRFSAERTGGSVSTLTIQRTQQEDSAVYLCASSLITGADTQYFGPGTRLTVL.

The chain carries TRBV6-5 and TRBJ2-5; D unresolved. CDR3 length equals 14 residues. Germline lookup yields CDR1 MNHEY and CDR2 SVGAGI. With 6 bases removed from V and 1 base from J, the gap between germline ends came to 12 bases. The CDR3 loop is CASSPVTGQETQYF. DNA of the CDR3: TGTGCCAGCAGCCCCGTCACGGGCCAAGAGACCCAGTACTTC.

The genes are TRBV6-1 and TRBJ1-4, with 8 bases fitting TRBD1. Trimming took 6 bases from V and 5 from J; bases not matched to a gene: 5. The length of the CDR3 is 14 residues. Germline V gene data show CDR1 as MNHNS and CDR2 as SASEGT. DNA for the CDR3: TGTGCCAGCAGACCCGGGACAGGAAATGAAAAACTGTTTTTT. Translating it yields CASRPGTGNEKLFF.

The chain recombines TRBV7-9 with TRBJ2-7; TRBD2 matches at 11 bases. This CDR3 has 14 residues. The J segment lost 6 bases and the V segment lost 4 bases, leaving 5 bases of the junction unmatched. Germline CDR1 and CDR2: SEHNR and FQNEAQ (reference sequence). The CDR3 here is CASSSLAGGREQYF. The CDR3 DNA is TGTGCCAGCAGCTCCTTAGCGGGGGGGCGCGAGCAGTACTTC.

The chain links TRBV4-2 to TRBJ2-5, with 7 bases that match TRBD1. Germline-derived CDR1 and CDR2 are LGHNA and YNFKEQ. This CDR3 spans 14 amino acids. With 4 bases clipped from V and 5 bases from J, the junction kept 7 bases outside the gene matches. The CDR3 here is CASSPRQGTETQYF. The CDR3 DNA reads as TGTGCCAGCAGCCCCAGACAGGGAACGGAGACCCAGTACTTC.

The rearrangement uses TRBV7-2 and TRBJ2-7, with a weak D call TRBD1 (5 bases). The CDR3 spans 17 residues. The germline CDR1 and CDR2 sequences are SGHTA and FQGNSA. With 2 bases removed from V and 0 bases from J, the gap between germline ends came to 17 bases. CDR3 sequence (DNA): TGTGCCAGCAGCTTAACAGCAGCTAGACAGAGCTCCTACGAGCAGTACTTC. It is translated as CASSLTAARQSSYEQYF.